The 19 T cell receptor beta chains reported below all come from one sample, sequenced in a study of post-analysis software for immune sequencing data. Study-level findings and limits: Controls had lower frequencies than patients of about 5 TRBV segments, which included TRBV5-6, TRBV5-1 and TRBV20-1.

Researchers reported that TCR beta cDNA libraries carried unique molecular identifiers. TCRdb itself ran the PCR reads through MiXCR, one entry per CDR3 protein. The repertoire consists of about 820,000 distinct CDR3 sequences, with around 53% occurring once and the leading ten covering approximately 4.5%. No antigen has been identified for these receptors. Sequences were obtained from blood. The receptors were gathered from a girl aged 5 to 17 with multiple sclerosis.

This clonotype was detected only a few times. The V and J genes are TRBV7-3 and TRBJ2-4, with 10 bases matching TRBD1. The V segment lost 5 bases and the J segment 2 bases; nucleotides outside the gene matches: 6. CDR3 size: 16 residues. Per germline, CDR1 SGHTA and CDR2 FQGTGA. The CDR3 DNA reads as TGTGCCAGCAGCCCCCGGGACAGGGGACCCAAAAACATTCAGTACTTC. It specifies CASSPRDRGPKNIQYF.

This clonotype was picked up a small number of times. The CDR3, as DNA: TGCGCCAGCAGTGAGTCTGGCGGGTCGAACACCGGGGAGCTGTTTTTT. It codes for CASSESGGSNTGELFF. The chain joins TRBV10-1 to TRBJ2-2; a weak D match, TRBD2 (5 bases). Germline V gives CDR1 WNHNN, CDR2 SYGVQD (reference sequence). Deletions cut 0 bases from V and 0 bases from J, with 8 bases between. The CDR3 has 16 residues.

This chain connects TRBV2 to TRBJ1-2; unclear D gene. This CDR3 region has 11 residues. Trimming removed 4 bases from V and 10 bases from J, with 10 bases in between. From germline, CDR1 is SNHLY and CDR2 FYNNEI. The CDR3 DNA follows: TGTGCCAGCAGTGGAACGGCCTCCTACACCTTC. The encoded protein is CASSGTASYTF.

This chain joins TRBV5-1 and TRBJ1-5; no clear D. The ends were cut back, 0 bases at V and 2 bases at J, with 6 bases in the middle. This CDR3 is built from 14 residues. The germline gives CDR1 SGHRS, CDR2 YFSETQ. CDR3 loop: CASSLGEGNQPQHF. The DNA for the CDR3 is TGCGCCAGCAGCTTGGGAGAGGGCAATCAGCCCCAGCATTTT.

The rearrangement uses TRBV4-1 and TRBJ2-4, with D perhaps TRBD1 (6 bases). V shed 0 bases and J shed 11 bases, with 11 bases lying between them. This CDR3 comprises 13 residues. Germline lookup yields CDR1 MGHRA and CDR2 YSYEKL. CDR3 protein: CASSQDNRAVQYF. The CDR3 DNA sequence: TGCGCCAGCAGCCAAGATAACAGGGCAGTTCAGTACTTC.

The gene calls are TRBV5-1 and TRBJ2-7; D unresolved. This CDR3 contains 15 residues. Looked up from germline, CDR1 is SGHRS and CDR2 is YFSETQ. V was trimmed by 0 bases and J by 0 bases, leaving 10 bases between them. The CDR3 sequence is CASSLGHPASYEQYF. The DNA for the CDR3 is TGCGCCAGCAGCTTGGGACATCCTGCCTCCTACGAGCAGTACTTC.

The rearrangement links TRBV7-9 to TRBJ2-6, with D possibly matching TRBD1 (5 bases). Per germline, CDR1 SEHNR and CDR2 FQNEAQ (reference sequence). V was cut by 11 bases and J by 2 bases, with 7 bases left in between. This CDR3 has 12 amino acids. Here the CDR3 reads CAAGTGANVLTF. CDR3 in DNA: TGTGCCGCAGGGACTGGGGCCAACGTCCTGACTTTC.

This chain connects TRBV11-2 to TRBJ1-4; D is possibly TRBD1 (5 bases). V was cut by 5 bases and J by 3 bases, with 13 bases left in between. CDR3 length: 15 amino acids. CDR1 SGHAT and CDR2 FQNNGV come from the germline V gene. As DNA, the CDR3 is TGTGCCAGCAGCCCCCCGGGCAGGGCTAATGAAAAACTGTTTTTT. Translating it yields CASSPPGRANEKLFF.

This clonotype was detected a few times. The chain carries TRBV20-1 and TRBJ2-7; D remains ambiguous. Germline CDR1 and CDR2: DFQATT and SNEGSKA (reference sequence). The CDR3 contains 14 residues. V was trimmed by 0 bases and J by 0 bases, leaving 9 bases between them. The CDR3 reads CSARDPGISYEQYF. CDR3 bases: TGCAGTGCTAGAGATCCTGGCATCTCCTACGAGCAGTACTTC.

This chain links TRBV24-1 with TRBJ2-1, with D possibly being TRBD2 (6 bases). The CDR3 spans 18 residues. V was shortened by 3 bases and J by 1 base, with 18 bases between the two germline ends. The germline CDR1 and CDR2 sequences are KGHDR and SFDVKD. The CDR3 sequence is CATSDAFSNSGSYNEQFF. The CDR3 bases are TGTGCCACCAGTGATGCCTTTAGTAATAGCGGATCCTACAATGAGCAGTTCTTC.

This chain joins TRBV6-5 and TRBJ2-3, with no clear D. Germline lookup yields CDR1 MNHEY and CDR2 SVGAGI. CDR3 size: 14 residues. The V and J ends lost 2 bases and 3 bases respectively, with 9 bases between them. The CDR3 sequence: CASSYTTATDTQYF. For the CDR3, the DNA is TGTGCCAGCAGTTACACGACGGCTACAGATACGCAGTATTTT.

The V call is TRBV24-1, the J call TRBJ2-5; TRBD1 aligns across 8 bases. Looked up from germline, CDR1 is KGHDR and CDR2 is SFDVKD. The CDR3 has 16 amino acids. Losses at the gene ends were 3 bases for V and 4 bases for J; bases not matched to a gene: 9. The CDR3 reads CATSDTQGVSRETQYF. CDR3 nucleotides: TGTGCCACCAGTGATACACAGGGGGTGTCACGAGAGACCCAGTACTTC.

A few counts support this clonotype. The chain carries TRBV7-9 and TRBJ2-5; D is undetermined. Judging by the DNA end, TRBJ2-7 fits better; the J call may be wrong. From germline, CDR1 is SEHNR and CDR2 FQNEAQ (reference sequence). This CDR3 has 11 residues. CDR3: CASSSDSEQYF. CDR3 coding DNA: TGTGCCAGCAGCTCCGATTCCGAGCAGTACTTC.

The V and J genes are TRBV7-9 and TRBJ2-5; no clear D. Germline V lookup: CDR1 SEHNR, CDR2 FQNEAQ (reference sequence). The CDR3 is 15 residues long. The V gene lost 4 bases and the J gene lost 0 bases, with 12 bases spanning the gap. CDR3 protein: CASSSQNVYQETQYF. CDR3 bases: TGTGCCAGCAGCTCCCAAAACGTGTACCAAGAGACCCAGTACTTC.

The CDR3 is CASSSSTNHPYNEQFF. The CDR3 DNA is TGTGCCAGCAGTTCAAGCACCAACCATCCCTACAATGAGCAGTTCTTC. V gene TRBV27 combines with J gene TRBJ2-1, with D uncertain. Germline CDR1 is MNHEY and CDR2 is SMNVEV (reference sequence). V lost 4 bases, J lost 2 bases, and 15 bases lay in between. This CDR3 contains 16 residues.

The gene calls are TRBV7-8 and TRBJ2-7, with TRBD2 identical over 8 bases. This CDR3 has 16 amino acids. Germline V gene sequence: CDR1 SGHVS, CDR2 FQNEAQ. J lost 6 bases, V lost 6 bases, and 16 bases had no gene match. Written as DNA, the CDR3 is TGTGCCAGCAGAAGTCTCGGGGGACTAGTTAGTCGCGAGCAGTACTTC. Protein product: CASRSLGGLVSREQYF.

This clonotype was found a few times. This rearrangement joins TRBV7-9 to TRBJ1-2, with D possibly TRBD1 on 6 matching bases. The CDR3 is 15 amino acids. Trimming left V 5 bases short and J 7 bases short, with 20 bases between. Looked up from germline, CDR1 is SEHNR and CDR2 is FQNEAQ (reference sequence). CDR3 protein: CASSPRSRGYGGYTF. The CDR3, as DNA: TGTGCCAGCAGCCCTAGGTCGAGGGGGTATGGTGGCTACACCTTC.

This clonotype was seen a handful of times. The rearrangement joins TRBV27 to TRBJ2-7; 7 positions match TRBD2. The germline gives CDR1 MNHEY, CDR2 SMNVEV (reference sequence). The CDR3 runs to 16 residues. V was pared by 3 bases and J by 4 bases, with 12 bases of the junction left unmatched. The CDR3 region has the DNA TGTGCCAGCAGTTTTAGGAGAGCGGGGATCAGTTACGAGCAGTACTTC. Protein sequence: CASSFRRAGISYEQYF.

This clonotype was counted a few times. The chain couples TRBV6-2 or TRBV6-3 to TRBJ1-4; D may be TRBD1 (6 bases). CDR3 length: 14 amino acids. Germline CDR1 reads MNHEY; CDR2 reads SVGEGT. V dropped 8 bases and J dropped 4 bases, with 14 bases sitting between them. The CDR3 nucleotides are TGTGCCAGCGGCAGGACAGCCTTTAATGAAAAACTGTTTTTT. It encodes CASGRTAFNEKLFF.